This passage covers 16 T cell receptor beta chains from one sample sequenced in a study of CD8 T cells in Susac syndrome. RNA totalling roughly 0.45 to 1 ug underwent reverse transcription with random hexamers. TCRdb analysed the immunoSEQ multiplex PCR reads with MiXCR anew, one entry per CDR3 protein. The table has hundreds of thousands of distinct CDR3 sequences, about 94% seen once. Sequenced material: CD4+ T cells from PBMCs. These receptors were collected from a human donor with multiple sclerosis.

CDR3 region: CATRTGPNTGELFF. For the CDR3, the DNA is TGTGCCACCCGGACAGGGCCCAACACCGGGGAGCTGTTTTTT. This chain uses TRBV27 with TRBJ2-2; 8 bases align to TRBD1. V lost 10 bases, J lost 2 bases, and 6 bases stayed unmatched. There are 14 residues in the CDR3. In germline, CDR1 is MNHEY, CDR2 SMNVEV (reference sequence).

The gene calls are TRBV9 and TRBJ2-1; 13 nucleotides align to TRBD2. The germline gives CDR1 SGDLS, CDR2 YYNGEE. This CDR3 spans 16 amino acids. The V and J ends lost 4 bases and 6 bases, in that order; junction bases with no gene match: 7. In DNA, the CDR3 is TGTGCCAGCAGCCCCCGGACTAGCGGGGGCCCCAATGAGCAGTTCTTC. It specifies CASSPRTSGGPNEQFF.

This clonotype turned up a few times. This CDR3 reads CASSPTGAGANVLTF. The DNA for the CDR3 is TGTGCCAGCAGTCCCACAGGGGCTGGGGCCAACGTCCTGACTTTC. This chain links TRBV28 with TRBJ2-6, with TRBD1 matching over 7 bases. This CDR3 contains 15 residues. The V and J ends lost 5 bases and 2 bases, in that order; junction bases with no gene match: 3. Germline V gene lookup returns CDR1 MDHEN and CDR2 SYDVKM.

The V gene is TRBV20-1, the J gene TRBJ1-1; D perhaps matches TRBD1 (5 bases). This CDR3 comprises 13 residues. Trimming removed 3 bases from V and 5 bases from J, with 13 bases in between. Germline CDR1 and CDR2: DFQATT and SNEGSKA (reference sequence). The CDR3 DNA sequence: TGCAGTGCTAGCCCTGGGGGTAGTACTGAAGCTTTCTTT. Amino acid sequence: CSASPGGSTEAFF.

The rearrangement links TRBV30 to TRBJ1-1, with a possible D match to TRBD1 (6 bases). The CDR3 length is 12 residues. Germline-derived CDR1 and CDR2 are GTSNPN and SVGIG (reference sequence). Trimming stripped 6 bases from V and 2 bases from J, with 10 bases between. The CDR3 reads CACRGTNTEAFF. The DNA of the CDR3 is TGTGCCTGCAGAGGGACAAACACTGAAGCTTTCTTT.

The chain uses TRBV3-1 and TRBJ2-1; 8 positions match TRBD2. CDR1 and CDR2 from the germline V gene are LGHDT and YNNKEL (reference sequence). After removal of 0 bases from V and 3 bases from J, the junction contained 1 base not matched to a gene. The CDR3 length is 15 residues. The CDR3 DNA sequence: TGTGCCAGCAGCCAAGATGCGGGGGGCTACAATGAGCAGTTCTTC. This gives the protein CASSQDAGGYNEQFF.

The gene calls are TRBV5-6 and TRBJ1-5; D is unresolved. This CDR3 comprises 13 residues. V shed 1 base and J shed 5 bases, with 7 bases lying between them. Germline assignment: CDR1 SGHDT and CDR2 YYEEEE. Written as DNA, the CDR3 is TGTGCCAGCAGCTTGACCCCCGATCAGCCCCAGCATTTT. Its protein product is CASSLTPDQPQHF.

The chain links TRBV28 to TRBJ1-6; D might be TRBD1 (5 bases). Trimming took off 3 bases at V and 9 bases at J, with 12 bases between the two ends. The CDR3 sequence is 14 residues long. CDR1 and CDR2 (germline): MDHEN, SYDVKM. The CDR3 region has the DNA TGTGCCAGCAGTTTTAGGGGTATCGGTTCACCCCTCCACTTT. This gives the protein CASSFRGIGSPLHF.

The V gene is TRBV6-5, the J gene TRBJ1-3, with TRBD1 as a possible D gene (5 bases). CDR1 is MNHEY, CDR2 SVGAGI, per germline. Trimming removed 8 bases at V and 1 base at J, with 12 bases between. This CDR3 spans 14 amino acids. The CDR3 loop is CASQGLRSGNTIYF. Written as DNA, the CDR3 is TGTGCCAGCCAGGGCTTAAGGTCTGGAAACACCATATATTTT.

This clonotype was observed a few times. This rearrangement joins TRBV6-5 to TRBJ2-1, with 7 nucleotides matching TRBD1. CDR1 MNHEY and CDR2 SVGAGI come from the germline V gene. The CDR3 runs to 13 residues. Trimming cost V 6 bases and J 6 bases; bases outside gene matches: 5. DNA of the CDR3: TGTGCCAGCAGCCAACCAGGGGGCAATGAGCAGTTCTTC. It yields the protein CASSQPGGNEQFF.

This chain connects TRBV19 to TRBJ1-1; possibly TRBD1 for D (6 bases). This CDR3 region has 13 residues. V lost 9 bases to trimming and J lost 4 bases, with 15 bases between them. The germline CDR1 and CDR2 sequences are LNHDA and SQIVND (reference sequence). CDR3 region: CASQRGARTEAFF. The CDR3 region has the DNA TGTGCCAGCCAAAGGGGGGCGCGCACTGAAGCTTTCTTT.

The chain employs TRBV7-2 and TRBJ1-4; D possibly corresponds to TRBD1 (6 bases). CDR3 length: 14 residues. V was clipped by 3 bases and J by 6 bases, with 11 bases between them. In germline, CDR1 is SGHTA, CDR2 FQGNSA. The CDR3 here is CASSFLGGDEKLFF. The DNA for the CDR3 is TGTGCCAGCAGCTTTTTGGGGGGCGATGAAAAACTGTTTTTT.

The chain combines TRBV7-2 with TRBJ2-5; no clear D gene. The ends were cut back, 2 bases at V and 2 bases at J, with 12 bases in the middle. This CDR3 region has 15 residues. CDR1 and CDR2 (germline): SGHTA, FQGNSA. In DNA, the CDR3 is TGTGCCAGCAGCTTATTGGCCAGTCAACAAGAGACCCAGTACTTC. Translated: CASSLLASQQETQYF.

The rearrangement joins TRBV5-6 to TRBJ2-4; possibly TRBD1 for D (6 bases). The V gene lost 4 bases and the J gene lost 3 bases, with 29 bases spanning the gap. This CDR3 comprises 20 residues. The germline CDR1 and CDR2 sequences are SGHDT and YYEEEE. CDR3 in DNA: TGTGCCAGCAGCACCAAACAACAGGGTGGCCTCAGTGTTGGCAAAAACATTCAGTACTTC. As protein: CASSTKQQGGLSVGKNIQYF.

The chain carries TRBV4-2 and TRBJ2-2; 12 positions match TRBD2. From germline, CDR1 is LGHNA and CDR2 YNFKEQ. The CDR3 has 17 amino acids. With V trimmed by 4 bases and J by 4 bases, 7 bases remained unmatched. CDR3 nucleotides: TGTGCCAGCAGCCTCGAGACTAGCGGGAGCGTCACCGGGGAGCTGTTTTTT. Its translation: CASSLETSGSVTGELFF.

J is TRBJ1-1 and V is TRBV30; 7 bases align to TRBD1. Germline V gene sequence: CDR1 GTSNPN, CDR2 SVGIG (reference sequence). The CDR3 runs to 14 residues. After removal of 7 bases from V and 8 bases from J, the junction contained 16 bases not matched to a gene. For the CDR3, the DNA is TGTGCCTACAGGGGAAATAGACTCGATCAGGAAGCTTTCTTT. This codes for CAYRGNRLDQEAFF.